This T cell receptor beta chain was identified in a study of cytomegalovirus exposure and HLA in healthy donors. Notes on the study in general: High sensitivity and specificity were reportedly achieved when the classifier diagnosed cytomegalovirus status.

This CDR3 comprises 18 residues. Germline lookup yields CDR1 SGHAT and CDR2 FQNNGV. The ends lost 1 base at V and 1 base at J; junction bases unmatched: 6. The PCR used 60 Vbeta and 13 Jbeta primers. TCRdb keeps only in-frame clones here, not all; method: immunoSEQ multiplex PCR. Of around 100,000 clones listed, roughly 80% were seen once; the top ten hold roughly 22%. Details on this clone: The antigen remains undetermined.

This TCR came from a man younger than 45 in good health and CMV-seropositive. The V gene is TRBV11-2, the J gene TRBJ2-5; 13 nucleotides align to TRBD2. Sample: PBMCs. The CDR3 loop is CASSLGGWTSGSQETQYF. CDR3 coding DNA: TGTGCCAGCAGCTTAGGCGGGTGGACTAGCGGGAGCCAAGAGACCCAGTACTTC.